This T cell receptor (beta chain) is from a study of early stage breast cancer tumors. Study summary: Eight ER+/PR+/HER2- tumors were invasive ductal; a few were invasive lobular.

Germline assignment: CDR1 SEHNR and CDR2 FQNEAQ (reference sequence). V was clipped by 1 base and J by 2 bases, with 10 bases between them. The CDR3 runs 15 residues. Sequencing was performed with immunoSEQ multiplex PCR; in TCRdb, only in-frame clones are kept and a portion is missing. Of 25,000 to 35,000 clones listed, 80% are singletons. The sequence was collected from a person in their sixties or seventies with breast cancer. The gene calls are TRBV7-9 and TRBJ2-3, with D possibly TRBD2 on 6 matching bases. Sequenced input: blood. This chain's CDR3 is CASSLGGIPTDTQYF. In DNA, the CDR3 is TGTGCCAGCAGCTTAGGCGGGATCCCCACAGATACGCAGTATTTT.